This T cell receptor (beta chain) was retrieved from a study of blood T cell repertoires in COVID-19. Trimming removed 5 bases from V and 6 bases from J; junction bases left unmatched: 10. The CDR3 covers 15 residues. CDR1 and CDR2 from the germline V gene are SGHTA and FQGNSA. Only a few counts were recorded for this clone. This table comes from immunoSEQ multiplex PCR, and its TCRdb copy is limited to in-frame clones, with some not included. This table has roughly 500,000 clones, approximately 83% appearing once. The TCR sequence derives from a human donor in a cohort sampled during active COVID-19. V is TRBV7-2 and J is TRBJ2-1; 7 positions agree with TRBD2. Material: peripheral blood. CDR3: CASSPAGRGFNEQFF. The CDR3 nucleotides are TGTGCCAGCAGCCCCGCTGGGCGGGGGTTCAATGAGCAGTTCTTC.